This is a list of T cell receptor beta chains from one sample in a study of post-analysis software for immune sequencing data. TCRdb redid the calling of the PCR reads with MiXCR, one entry per CDR3 protein. The sample lists hundreds of thousands of distinct CDR3 sequences, less than 35% occurring once. Material for sequencing was blood. The receptors were sampled from a girl aged 5-17 years with multiple sclerosis. Each CDR3 is given with its conserved first and last residue. The D gene is left open where the match is weak. Some rows have no size entry. The others give once, few or many, or a class for an expanded clone.

CDR3 DNA,CDR3 protein,CDR3 length,clone size,J gene,D gene,V gene
TGCAGCGTTGAAGATCTCCTTGGGAATGAGCAGTTCTTC,CSVEDLLGNEQFF,13,many,TRBJ2-1,.,TRBV29-1
TGCGCCAGCAGCAGGGGGGAAGAGGCCTACGAGCAGTACTTC,CASSRGEEAYEQYF,14,.,TRBJ2-7,.,TRBV4-1
TGTGCCAGCAGTCAGACAGGGTCTGAAGCTTTCTTT,CASSQTGSEAFF,12,.,TRBJ1-1,TRBD1,TRBV27
TGCAGCATAATTCGGACAGTCCTGGGTGAGCAGTACTTC,CSIIRTVLGEQYF,13,few,TRBJ2-7,.,TRBV29-1
TGTGCCAGCAGTCCCTCCCTAGGGGAAAAACTGTTTTTT,CASSPSLGEKLFF,13,few,TRBJ1-4,.,TRBV12-3/TRBV12-4
TGCAGTGGGCTAGGGACAGGGAACTACAATGAGCAGTTCTTC,CSGLGTGNYNEQFF,14,few,TRBJ2-1,TRBD1,TRBV20-1
TGTGCCATCAGTGAGGGGGGGCTAGACTATGGCTACACCTTC,CAISEGGLDYGYTF,14,.,TRBJ1-2,.,TRBV10-3
TGTGCCACCAGTGACACCGGACTAGCGGGGGGGAGAGATACGCAGTATTTT,CATSDTGLAGGRDTQYF,17,.,TRBJ2-3,TRBD2,TRBV24-1
TGTGCCAGCTTGCCCACAGTGAACACTGAAGCTTTCTTT,CASLPTVNTEAFF,13,.,TRBJ1-1,.,TRBV6-2/TRBV6-3
TGTGCCGTTTCAGGACAGGGGGGCGCAGAGACCCAGTACTTC,CAVSGQGGAETQYF,14,few,TRBJ2-5,TRBD1,TRBV10-3
TGTGCCAGCAGCGAACAGACAGCCTATGGCTACACCTTC,CASSEQTAYGYTF,13,few,TRBJ1-2,.,TRBV13
TGTGCCAGCAGGGGGGCTTGGGAGACCCAGTACTTC,CASRGAWETQYF,12,few,TRBJ2-5,.,TRBV2
TGTGCCAGCCAGTGGAGGGGAGGCACTGAAGCTTTCTTT,CASQWRGGTEAFF,13,once,TRBJ1-1,.,TRBV6-5
TGTGCCAGCAGCGCGGATTTTAACTATGGCTACACCTTC,CASSADFNYGYTF,13,.,TRBJ1-2,.,TRBV7-2
TGCAGCGTTGACAACCCGGGACACCCTAACTATGGCTACACCTTC,CSVDNPGHPNYGYTF,15,few,TRBJ1-2,.,TRBV29-1
TGTGCCTGGGGACAGTCCTACGAGCAGTACTTC,CAWGQSYEQYF,11,.,TRBJ2-7,.,TRBV30
TGTGCCAGCAGTTCAAATCACGCAGGCTATGAAGCTTTCTTT,CASSSNHAGYEAFF,14,.,TRBJ1-1,.,TRBV6-5
TGTGCCAGCGATGAGGCTAGCGGGGGAAGTGAGCAGTTCTTC,CASDEASGGSEQFF,14,.,TRBJ2-1,TRBD2,TRBV6-1
TGTGCCAGCAGGAGAAGGAGCTCCTATAATTCACCCCTCCACTTT,CASRRRSSYNSPLHF,15,few,TRBJ1-6,.,TRBV6-2/TRBV6-3
TGCGCCAGCACCGTCGGGACCTCTGGGGCCAACGTCCTGACTTTC,CASTVGTSGANVLTF,15,.,TRBJ2-6,.,TRBV5-1
TGTGCCAGCAGCCTCGGACCGCTGAGCACAGATACGCAGTATTTT,CASSLGPLSTDTQYF,15,.,TRBJ2-3,.,TRBV12-3/TRBV12-4
TGCGCCAGCAGCTTACAGGACGGGGGGCATGAGCAGTTCTTC,CASSLQDGGHEQFF,14,few,TRBJ2-1,.,TRBV5-1
TGCAGCGCTCTGAAGGGGGGATCCTACAATGAGCAGTTCTTC,CSALKGGSYNEQFF,14,once,TRBJ2-1,.,TRBV29-1
TGTGCCAGCAGCGAAAGGGTAACAGGGGGGCAGTTCTTC,CASSERVTGGQFF,13,few,TRBJ2-1,TRBD1,TRBV7-9
TGTGCCAGCAGTTCCGCGAATAGCAATCAGCCCCAGCATTTT,CASSSANSNQPQHF,14,few,TRBJ1-5,.,TRBV28
TGTGCCATCAGTGAGTCTGCCGGCTCGGGGGGCTACACCTTC,CAISESAGSGGYTF,14,few,TRBJ1-2,.,TRBV10-3
TGTGCCAGCAGTCTAGACACAGGGGCCGACTACGAGCAGTACTTC,CASSLDTGADYEQYF,15,many,TRBJ2-7,TRBD1,TRBV12-3/TRBV12-4
TGCGCCAGCAGCCAAGTGGCGTTTTCGGAGGGGGCTGCCGGGGAGCTGTTTTTT,CASSQVAFSEGAAGELFF,18,.,TRBJ2-2,.,TRBV4-1
TGTGCCAGCAGCTCCGGGAGGGCGTGGACAGATACGCAGTATTTT,CASSSGRAWTDTQYF,15,.,TRBJ2-3,TRBD2,TRBV11-2
TGCGCCAGCAGCCCGGGTGATTGGAGCACAGATACGCAGTATTTT,CASSPGDWSTDTQYF,15,.,TRBJ2-3,.,TRBV5-1
TGTGCCAGCAGCCAAGTGAGCGCGGGGGTCCCCAATGAGCAGTTCTTC,CASSQVSAGVPNEQFF,16,.,TRBJ2-1,TRBD2,TRBV3-1
TGTGCCAGCAGCTTAGAGGACAGGCTCTACGAGCAGTACTTC,CASSLEDRLYEQYF,14,.,TRBJ2-7,TRBD1,TRBV7-2
TGTGCCCGGAGCAGGGTAAGGAATGAGCAGTTCTTC,CARSRVRNEQFF,12,.,TRBJ2-1,.,TRBV30
TGTGCCAGTAGTATAGGTCTCGGCAATCAGCCCCGGCATTTT,CASSIGLGNQPRHF,14,.,TRBJ1-5,.,TRBV19
TGTGCCAGCAGTTTAGTTTCCACAGGGAACTATGGCTACACCTTC,CASSLVSTGNYGYTF,15,few,TRBJ1-2,.,TRBV27
TGTGCCAGCAGCGTAGGCGGGGGACTAAGCTCCTACAATGAGCAGTACTTC,CASSVGGGLSSYNEQYF,17,.,TRBJ2-7,TRBD2,TRBV9
TGTGCCAGCAGCCAAGATACGGAGGGCCGGGAGACCCAGTACTTC,CASSQDTEGRETQYF,15,.,TRBJ2-5,.,TRBV3-1
TGTGCCAGCAGCTTAAGGGGGATGGATGAGCAGTTCTTC,CASSLRGMDEQFF,13,.,TRBJ2-1,.,TRBV5-6
TGTGCCATCAGTGAGTCGAGCGGGACAGCCTCCTACGAGCAGTACTTC,CAISESSGTASYEQYF,16,.,TRBJ2-7,.,TRBV10-3
TGTGCCAGCAGCCCTAGGCTGAACTACTACGAGCAGTACTTC,CASSPRLNYYEQYF,14,.,TRBJ2-7,.,TRBV14
TGCGCCAGCAGCCAGGGCTGGGGGACTACCTACGAGCAGTACTTC,CASSQGWGTTYEQYF,15,once,TRBJ2-7,TRBD2,TRBV4-3
TGTGCCAGCAGCTTAGGACAGGCCGCCTACGAGCAGTACTTC,CASSLGQAAYEQYF,14,.,TRBJ2-7,.,TRBV7-9
TGTGCCAGCAGCTTCAACTCCGGGACCTCTATGGTAGCTTTCTTT,CASSFNSGTSMVAFF,15,.,TRBJ1-1,.,TRBV7-2
TGTGCCAGCAGCCCCGGGGGGGGTATCTACGAGCAGTACTTC,CASSPGGGIYEQYF,14,.,TRBJ2-7,TRBD2,TRBV6-2/TRBV6-3
TGTGCCAGCAGCTTAGGCCCGGGGTATGCTGAAAAACTGTTTTTT,CASSLGPGYAEKLFF,15,.,TRBJ1-4,.,TRBV7-6
TGTGCCAGCAGCTTCCCGCCTCGGGATTACCAAGAGACCCAGTACTTC,CASSFPPRDYQETQYF,16,few,TRBJ2-5,.,TRBV7-2
TGTGCCAGCAACCCTTCCCCCGGGGAGCTGTTTTTT,CASNPSPGELFF,12,.,TRBJ2-2,.,TRBV28
TGTGCCAGCTCACCACGCCGAGGGGATCAGCCCCAGCATTTT,CASSPRRGDQPQHF,14,many,TRBJ1-5,.,TRBV18
TGTGCCAGCAGTTCGCCCCTGGGCACCCCTGGGGATGAGCAGTTCTTC,CASSSPLGTPGDEQFF,16,.,TRBJ2-1,.,TRBV27
TGTGCCAGCAGCTTGACAGACTACGAGCAGTACTTC,CASSLTDYEQYF,12,few,TRBJ2-7,.,TRBV5-6
TGTGCCAGCAGCCCTTTAGGAGTTTGGGGTATCGGGGAGCTGTTTTTT,CASSPLGVWGIGELFF,16,.,TRBJ2-2,.,TRBV12-3/TRBV12-4